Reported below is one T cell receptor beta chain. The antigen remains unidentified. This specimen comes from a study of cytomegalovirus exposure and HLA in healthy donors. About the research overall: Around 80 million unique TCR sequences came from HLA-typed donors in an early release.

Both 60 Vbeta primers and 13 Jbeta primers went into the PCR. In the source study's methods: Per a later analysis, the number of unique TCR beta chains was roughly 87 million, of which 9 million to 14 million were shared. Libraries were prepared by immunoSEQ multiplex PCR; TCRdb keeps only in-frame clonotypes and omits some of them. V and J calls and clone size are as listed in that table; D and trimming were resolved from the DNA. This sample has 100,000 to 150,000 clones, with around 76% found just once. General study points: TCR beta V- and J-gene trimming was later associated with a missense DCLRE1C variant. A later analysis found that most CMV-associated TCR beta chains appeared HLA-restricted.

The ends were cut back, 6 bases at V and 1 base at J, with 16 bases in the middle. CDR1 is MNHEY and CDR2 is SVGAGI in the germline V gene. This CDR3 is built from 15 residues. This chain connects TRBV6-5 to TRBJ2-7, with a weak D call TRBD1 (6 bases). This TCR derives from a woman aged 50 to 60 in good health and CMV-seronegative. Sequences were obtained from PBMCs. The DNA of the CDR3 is TGTGCCAGCAGGAGACAGGCCAAAGATTCCTACGAGCAGTACTTC. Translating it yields CASRRQAKDSYEQYF.